The source of this TCR beta chain is a study of long-term antiretroviral therapy in people with HIV. Study-wide points: ART preceded a rise in diversity that nonetheless stayed lower than in transplant donor controls. Pre-ART expanded TRB clones stayed dominant throughout, though often decreasing after ART.

The germline V and J ends were trimmed by 2 bases and 4 bases, with 14 bases remaining between them. Germline V gives CDR1 MDHEN, CDR2 SYDVKM. This CDR3 has 16 residues. Version v3.0 of the immunoSEQ assay ran at survey level. The sequencing target was about 35,000-55,000 T-cell genomes per sample. Libraries were prepared by immunoSEQ multiplex PCR; TCRdb keeps only in-frame clonotypes and omits some of them. The table lists some 28,000 clones, approximately 95% of them singletons. Concerning this clone: Its antigen is unidentified.

This specimen consisted of unsorted PBMCs, obtained 5.3 years after starting antiretroviral therapy. This TCR was sampled from a man between 45 and 60 years old with HIV. The V and J genes are TRBV28 and TRBJ1-4; the D gene is possibly TRBD1 (6 bases). As DNA, the CDR3 is TGTGCCAGCAGTTTAGGGGGGGGCGCCTTTAATGAAAAACTGTTTTTT. Its translation: CASSLGGGAFNEKLFF.